This T cell receptor beta chain came from a study of early stage breast cancer tumors. Points from the study as a whole: Functional markers like CD4, CD8 and FOXP3 were missed in bulk sequencing. Commonly generated sequences made up most enriched TCRB sequences shared between patients. Compared with adjacent normal breast, tumors showed about 2.5-fold denser, more clonal T cells.

V gave up 0 bases and J gave up 4 bases; unmatched junction bases: 6. The CDR3 length is 16 residues. Per the germline V gene, CDR1 is SGHNT and CDR2 is YYREEE (reference sequence). Only in-frame clones appear in the TCRdb table, and some are missing; sequencing was by immunoSEQ multiplex PCR. This sample yields approximately 75,000 clones, of which approximately 84% are seen a single time; about 4.5% belongs to the top ten. Concerning this clone: Antigen specificity is unknown.

This rearrangement joins TRBV5-4 to TRBJ1-1, with TRBD1 identical over 10 bases. This receptor was identified in a person aged 40 to 50 with breast cancer. Material: blood. CDR3 loop: CASSLGGDRGGTEAFF. DNA of the CDR3: TGTGCCAGCAGCTTGGGGGGGGACAGGGGTGGCACTGAAGCTTTCTTT.